A single sample is the source of the 26 T cell receptor beta chains below, sequenced in a study of blood T cells in healthy people across ages. Combining a sample-barcoded 5' primer with a J-beta primer mix, a second PCR ran for roughly 6 to 12 cycles. TCRdb processed the 5' RACE reads anew with MiXCR; each CDR3 protein has one entry. The sample contains 700,000 to 850,000 distinct CDR3 sequences, about 34% of which appear only once. The sequenced sample was blood. The source is a man aged 18 to 30 in good health.

V is TRBV5-5 and J is TRBJ2-6; 10 positions agree with TRBD1. The CDR3 totals 17 residues. Looked up from germline, CDR1 is SGHKS and CDR2 is YYEKEE (reference sequence). V trimming: 4 bases; J trimming: 8 bases; junction bases outside the gene matches: 12. CDR3 sequence reads: CASSLRNRDRGSNVLTF. CDR3 in DNA: TGTGCCAGCAGCCTACGCAACCGGGACAGGGGCTCCAACGTCCTGACTTTC. Looking up the rest from reference TRBV5-5 and TRBJ2-6 gives the full variable domain: DAGVTQSPTHLIKTRGQQVTLRCSPISGHKSVSWYQQVLGQGPQFIFQYYEKEERGRGNFPDRFSARQFPNYSSELNVNALLLGDSALYLCASSLRNRDRGSNVLTFGAGSRLTVL.

The chain has TRBV20-1 and TRBJ1-4, with D possibly TRBD1 on 6 matching bases. Trimming stripped 6 bases from V and 3 bases from J, with 14 bases between. The germline gives CDR1 DFQATT, CDR2 SNEGSKA (reference sequence). The CDR3 totals 14 residues. The CDR3 nucleotides read TGCAGTGCCACTGGGGGGGCGGCTAATGAAAAACTGTTTTTT. Residues: CSATGGAANEKLFF.

This clonotype has just a few counts. This rearrangement joins TRBV5-1 to TRBJ2-3, with 8 bases lining up with TRBD2. Germline-derived CDR1 and CDR2 are SGHRS and YFSETQ. V lost 0 bases and J lost 6; bases outside the gene matches: 9. The CDR3 is 16 residues long. CDR3 residues: CASSLEVRGGRDTQYF. CDR3 nucleotide sequence: TGCGCCAGCAGCTTGGAGGTCCGCGGGGGGCGGGATACGCAGTATTTT.

This rearrangement joins TRBV20-1 to TRBJ2-3; D call uncertain. CDR3 length: 14 residues. The germline V gene has CDR1 DFQATT and CDR2 SNEGSKA (reference sequence). V was shortened by 0 bases and J by 0 bases, with 7 bases between the two germline ends. The CDR3 DNA reads as TGCAGTGCTAGAGATTTGGCAAGCACAGATACGCAGTATTTT. Residues: CSARDLASTDTQYF.

This clonotype has ten or more counts. The chain employs TRBV7-2 and TRBJ1-2; TRBD1 is a possible D gene (5 bases). V lost 6 bases, J lost 2 bases, and 10 bases lay in between. In germline, CDR1 is SGHTA, CDR2 FQGNSA. CDR3 size: 13 residues. CDR3 in amino acids: CASRLGDNYGYTF. The CDR3 DNA is TGTGCCAGCAGGCTTGGGGACAACTATGGCTACACCTTC.

The chain links TRBV6-2 or TRBV6-3 to TRBJ2-3; 10 bases map to TRBD2. The CDR3 runs to 12 residues. After removal of 6 bases from V and 8 bases from J, the junction contained 2 bases not matched to a gene. Per germline, CDR1 MNHEY and CDR2 SVGEGT. The CDR3 nucleotides read TGTGCCAGCAGACGACTAGCGGGTACGCAGTATTTT. It is translated as CASRRLAGTQYF.

Regarding this clonotype: One base away lies a much larger clone, so this may be a sequencing read error. The V gene is TRBV18, the J gene TRBJ2-5, with a tentative D call TRBD1 (6 bases). The CDR3 has 13 amino acids. CDR1 KGHSH and CDR2 LQKENI come from the germline V gene. Trimming pared 3 bases from V and 11 bases from J, leaving 16 bases between. The CDR3 here is CASSPGQNNEQYF. The DNA for the CDR3 is TGTGCCAGCTCACCCGGACAGAACAATGAGCAGTACTTC. The full variable domain, rest sourced from reference TRBV18 and TRBJ2-5, is NAGVMQNPRHLVRRRGQEARLRCSPMKGHSHVYWYRQLPEEGLKFMVYLQKENIIDESGMPKERFSAEFPKEGPSILRIQQVVRGDSAAYFCASSPGQNNEQYFGPGTRLLVL.

This clonotype was seen a few times. V and J are TRBV5-1 and TRBJ2-7; 11 positions match TRBD2. The J call is in doubt because the DNA end fits TRBJ2-4 better. Germline V gene sequence: CDR1 SGHRS, CDR2 YFSETQ. This CDR3 spans 13 amino acids. The CDR3 DNA reads as TGCGCCAGCAGCCCGGGACTAGCGGACATTCAGTACTTC. As protein: CASSPGLADIQYF.

The V call is TRBV4-3, the J call TRBJ1-5; D is undetermined. Germline V CDR1 and CDR2: LGHNA, YSLEER. This CDR3 is built from 16 residues. With 0 bases removed from V and 6 bases from J, the gap between germline ends came to 15 bases. The CDR3: CASSQELNIEGQPQHF. DNA of the CDR3: TGCGCCAGCAGCCAAGAACTGAACATCGAGGGTCAGCCCCAGCATTTT.

In regard to this clonotype: The junction shows a germline mismatch at one end, possibly a read error. This chain joins TRBV20-1 and TRBJ1-2; no clear D. The CDR3 consists of 12 residues. The germline V gene has CDR1 DFQATT and CDR2 SNEGSKA (reference sequence). The CDR3 reads CSVFPSNYGYTF. The CDR3 coding sequence is TGCAGTGTCTTTCCCTCTAACTATGGCTACACCTTT.

This rearrangement joins TRBV7-2 to TRBJ2-5; tentative D call: TRBD1 (6 bases). The CDR3 has 16 residues. V was shortened by 0 bases and J by 0 bases, with 11 bases between the two germline ends. Germline loops: CDR1 SGHTA, CDR2 FQGNSA. The CDR3 DNA sequence: TGTGCCAGCAGCTTAGCCCTACAGGGATACCAAGAGACCCAGTACTTC. This translates into CASSLALQGYQETQYF.

This clonotype was observed many times. This chain joins TRBV4-3 and TRBJ1-6, with D perhaps matching TRBD1 (5 bases). Germline V gene data show CDR1 as LGHNA and CDR2 as YSLEER. The CDR3 sequence is 14 residues long. V was cut by 4 bases and J by 10 bases, with 14 bases left in between. CDR3 in amino acids: CASSPGGGNSPLHF. As DNA, the CDR3 is TGCGCCAGCAGCCCTGGTGGGGGGAACTCACCCCTCCACTTT.

This clonotype has more than one count but fewer than ten. This chain uses TRBV10-3 with TRBJ2-7, with D tentatively TRBD1 or TRBD2 (5 bases each). The CDR3 length is 13 residues. Trimming took 8 bases from V and 4 from J, leaving 15 bases between them. CDR1 ENHRY and CDR2 SYGVKD come from the germline V gene. This CDR3 reads CAISGTGRYEQYF. The CDR3 DNA follows: TGTGCCATCTCTGGGACGGGGCGGTACGAGCAGTACTTC.

Only a few counts were recorded for this clonotype. V is TRBV12-3 or TRBV12-4 and J is TRBJ2-5; D is tentatively TRBD1 or TRBD2 (5 bases each). Deletions cut 3 bases from V and 11 bases from J, with 28 bases between. The CDR3 is 17 amino acids. CDR3 nucleotide sequence: TGTGCCAGCAGTTTGGGGCTTACGAGGGCCAGCCACAATGAGCAGTACTTC. Translating it yields CASSLGLTRASHNEQYF.

This clonotype was seen repeatedly, ten times or more. V and J are TRBV20-1 and TRBJ2-5; no definite D call. CDR3 size: 12 residues. In germline, CDR1 is DFQATT, CDR2 SNEGSKA (reference sequence). The ends were cut back, 3 bases at V and 4 bases at J, with 9 bases in the middle. The CDR3: CSASVISETQYF. The CDR3 bases are TGCAGTGCTAGTGTTATATCAGAGACCCAGTACTTC.

This chain uses TRBV6-5 with TRBJ1-4, with D perhaps matching TRBD1 (5 bases). In germline, CDR1 is MNHEY, CDR2 SVGAGI. The CDR3 totals 15 residues. V shed 4 bases and J shed 8 bases, with 17 bases lying between them. The CDR3 coding sequence is TGTGCCAGCAGTTCCGCGACAGCGGGAAAGGAAAAACTGTTTTTT. Its translation: CASSSATAGKEKLFF.

Only a few counts were recorded for this clonotype. The chain uses TRBV10-2 and TRBJ1-5; 7 bases agree with TRBD1. Germline CDR1 WSHSY, CDR2 SAAADI. This CDR3 spans 14 amino acids. Losses at the gene ends were 4 bases for V and 7 bases for J; bases not matched to a gene: 7. The chain's CDR3 is CASSGAGGSQPQHF. CDR3 coding DNA: TGCGCCAGCAGTGGAGCAGGGGGGTCCCAGCCCCAGCATTTT.

CDR3 sequence reads: CASSVSVRFSGNTIYF. The CDR3 DNA is TGTGCCAGCAGTGTGTCCGTGCGTTTCTCTGGAAACACCATATATTTT. The chain employs TRBV7-9 and TRBJ1-3, with D unresolved. Germline CDR1 SEHNR, CDR2 FQNEAQ (reference sequence). The ends were cut back, 6 bases at V and 0 bases at J, with 15 bases in the middle. This CDR3 contains 16 residues. Full variable domain (outside the CDR3, taken from reference TRBV7-9 and TRBJ1-3): DTGVSQNPRHKITKRGQNVTFRCDPISEHNRLYWYRQTLGQGPEFLTYFQNEAQLEKSRLLSDRFSAERPKGSFSTLEIQRTEQGDSAMYLCASSVSVRFSGNTIYFGEGSWLTVV.

This chain joins TRBV10-3 and TRBJ2-7; TRBD2 aligns across 8 bases. Germline lookup yields CDR1 ENHRY and CDR2 SYGVKD. This CDR3 is built from 18 residues. V lost 3 bases and J lost 1; bases outside the gene matches: 14. CDR3 sequence (DNA): TGTGCCATCAGTGACCCTTCGGGGGGGCGGAGTGAATCCTACGAGCAGTACTTC. It codes for CAISDPSGGRSESYEQYF.

In regard to this clonotype: Being one base from a much bigger clone, this may be a read error. The CDR3: CASSSGIYPADYTF. CDR3 coding DNA: TGTGCCAGCAGCTCCGGGATCTATCCAGCCGACTACACCTTC. The rearrangement joins TRBV7-2 to TRBJ1-2, with unresolved D. V gave up 4 bases and J gave up 10 bases, with 19 bases separating them. The CDR3 covers 14 residues. Germline V gene sequence: CDR1 SGHTA, CDR2 FQGNSA. Drawing the rest from reference TRBV7-2 and TRBJ1-2, the complete variable domain is GAGVSQSPSNKVTEKGKDVELRCDPISGHTALYWYRQSLGQGLEFLIYFQGNSAPDKSGLPSDRFSAERTGGSVSTLTIQRTQQEDSAVYLCASSSGIYPADYTFGSGTRLTVV.

This clonotype has only a few counts. V is TRBV5-1 and J is TRBJ1-1; the D is unclear. The CDR3 is 14 amino acids. Germline assignment: CDR1 SGHRS and CDR2 YFSETQ. The V end was cut by 4 bases, the J end by 1 base, with 11 bases between. The CDR3 sequence is CASSPPLSNTEAFF. The CDR3 nucleotides read TGCGCCAGCAGCCCGCCCTTATCGAACACTGAAGCTTTCTTT.

This chain joins TRBV5-1 and TRBJ1-4; 7 bases map to TRBD1. Germline V gene lookup returns CDR1 SGHRS and CDR2 YFSETQ. The length of the CDR3 is 15 residues. V shed 4 bases, J shed 8 bases, and the junction held 11 bases outside the gene matches. CDR3 amino acids: CASSPEAGQSEKLFF. The CDR3 nucleotides read TGCGCCAGCAGCCCGGAGGCGGGACAGTCAGAAAAACTGTTTTTT. Filled out from reference TRBV5-1 and TRBJ1-4, the complete variable domain reads KAGVTQTPRYLIKTRGQQVTLSCSPISGHRSVSWYQQTPGQGLQFLFEYFSETQRNKGNFPGRFSGRQFSNSRSEMNVSTLELGDSALYLCASSPEAGQSEKLFFGSGTQLSVL.

This rearrangement joins TRBV18 to TRBJ1-2; perhaps TRBD1 as D (5 bases). The germline CDR1 and CDR2 sequences are KGHSH and LQKENI. The germline V and J ends were trimmed by 3 bases and 1 base, with 18 bases remaining between them. This CDR3 is 17 amino acids long. CDR3 residues: CASSPAAQGSNNYGYTF. In DNA form, the CDR3 reads TGTGCCAGCTCACCGGCCGCGCAGGGATCCAATAACTATGGCTACACCTTC.

The V call is TRBV6-1, the J call TRBJ2-1; tentative D call: TRBD2 (5 bases). CDR1 is MNHNS and CDR2 is SASEGT in the germline V gene. Between the trimmed V and J ends, which lost 6 bases and 8 bases, there was a span of 20 bases. The CDR3 sequence is 15 residues long. CDR3: CASRRLFGPKDEQFF. The CDR3 bases are TGTGCCAGCAGGAGACTATTCGGTCCCAAAGATGAGCAGTTCTTC.

The genes are TRBV6-5 and TRBJ2-5; 8 bases are a match to TRBD1. The better agreement between TRBJ2-7 and the DNA end casts doubt on the J call. Germline CDR1 MNHEY, CDR2 SVGAGI. The CDR3 runs 11 residues. CDR3 coding DNA: TGTGCCAGCAGAACAGGGGGCGAGCAGTACTTC. Protein product: CASRTGGEQYF.

This clonotype appeared a few times. The chain combines TRBV28 with TRBJ1-5, with D maybe TRBD1 (6 bases). This CDR3 region has 13 residues. Between the trimmed V and J ends, which lost 6 bases and 6 bases, there was a span of 12 bases. Germline assignment: CDR1 MDHEN and CDR2 SYDVKM. CDR3 amino acids: CASSPRGSQPQHF. The CDR3 DNA sequence: TGTGCCAGCAGCCCCAGGGGAAGTCAGCCCCAGCATTTT.